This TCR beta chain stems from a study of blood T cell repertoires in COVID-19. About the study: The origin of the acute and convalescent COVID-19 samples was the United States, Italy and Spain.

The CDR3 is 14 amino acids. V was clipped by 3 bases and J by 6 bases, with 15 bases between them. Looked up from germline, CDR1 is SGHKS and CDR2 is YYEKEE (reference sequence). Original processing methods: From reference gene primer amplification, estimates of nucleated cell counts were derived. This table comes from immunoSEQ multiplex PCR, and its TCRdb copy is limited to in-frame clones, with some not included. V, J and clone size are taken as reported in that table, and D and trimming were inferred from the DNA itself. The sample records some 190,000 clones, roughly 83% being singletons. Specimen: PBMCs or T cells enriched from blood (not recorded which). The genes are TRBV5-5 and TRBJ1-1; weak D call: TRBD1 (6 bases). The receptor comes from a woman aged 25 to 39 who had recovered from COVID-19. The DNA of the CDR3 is TGTGCCAGCAGCTGGTCGGGGGGCGGCGCTGAAGCTTTCTTT. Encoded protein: CASSWSGGGAEAFF. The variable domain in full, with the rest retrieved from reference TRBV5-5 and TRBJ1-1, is DAGVTQSPTHLIKTRGQQVTLRCSPISGHKSVSWYQQVLGQGPQFIFQYYEKEERGRGNFPDRFSARQFPNYSSELNVNALLLGDSALYLCASSWSGGGAEAFFGQGTRLTVV.